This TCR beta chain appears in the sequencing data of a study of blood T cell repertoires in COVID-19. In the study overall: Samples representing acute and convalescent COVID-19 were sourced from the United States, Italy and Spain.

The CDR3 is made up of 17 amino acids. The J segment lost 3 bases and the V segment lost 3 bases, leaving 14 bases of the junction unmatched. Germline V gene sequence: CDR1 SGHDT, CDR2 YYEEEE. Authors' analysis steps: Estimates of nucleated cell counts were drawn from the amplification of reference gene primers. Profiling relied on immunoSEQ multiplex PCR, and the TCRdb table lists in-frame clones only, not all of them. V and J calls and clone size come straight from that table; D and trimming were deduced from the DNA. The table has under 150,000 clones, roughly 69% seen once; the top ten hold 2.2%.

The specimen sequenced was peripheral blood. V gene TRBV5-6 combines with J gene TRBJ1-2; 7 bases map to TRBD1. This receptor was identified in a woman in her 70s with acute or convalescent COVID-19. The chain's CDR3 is CASSSSTGTPFYYGYTF. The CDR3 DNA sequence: TGTGCCAGCAGCTCGTCGACAGGGACCCCTTTTTACTATGGCTACACCTTC.